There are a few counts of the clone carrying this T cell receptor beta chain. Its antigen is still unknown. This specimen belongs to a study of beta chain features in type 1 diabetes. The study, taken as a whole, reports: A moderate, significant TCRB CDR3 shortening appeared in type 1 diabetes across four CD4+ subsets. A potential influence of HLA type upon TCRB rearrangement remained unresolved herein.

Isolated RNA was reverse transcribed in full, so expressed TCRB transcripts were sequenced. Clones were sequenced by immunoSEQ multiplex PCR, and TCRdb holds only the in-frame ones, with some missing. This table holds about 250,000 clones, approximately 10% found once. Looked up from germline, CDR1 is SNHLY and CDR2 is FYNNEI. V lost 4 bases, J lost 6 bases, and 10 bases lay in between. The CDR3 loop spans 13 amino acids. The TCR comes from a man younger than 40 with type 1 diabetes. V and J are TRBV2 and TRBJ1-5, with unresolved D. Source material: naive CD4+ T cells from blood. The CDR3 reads CASSGGEFQPQHF. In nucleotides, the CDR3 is TGTGCCAGCAGTGGCGGGGAGTTTCAGCCCCAGCATTTT.